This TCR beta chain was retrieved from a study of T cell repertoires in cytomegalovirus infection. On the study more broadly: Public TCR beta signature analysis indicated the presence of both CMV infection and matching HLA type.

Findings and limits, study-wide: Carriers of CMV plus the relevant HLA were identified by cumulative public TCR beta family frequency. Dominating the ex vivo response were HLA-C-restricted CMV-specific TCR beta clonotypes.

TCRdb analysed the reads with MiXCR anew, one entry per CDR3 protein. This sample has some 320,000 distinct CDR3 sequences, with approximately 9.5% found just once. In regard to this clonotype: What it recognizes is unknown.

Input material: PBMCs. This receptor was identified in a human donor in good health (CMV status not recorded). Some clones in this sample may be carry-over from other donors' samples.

The CDR3 region is CASSLIPGQGTFF. DNA for the CDR3: TGTGCCAGCAGTTTAATACCGGGACAGGGGACTTTCTTT. This chain joins TRBV6-8 and TRBJ1-1, with 10 bases matching TRBD1. The J segment lost 12 bases and the V segment lost 4 bases, leaving 8 bases of the junction unmatched. The CDR3 runs to 13 residues. The germline CDR1 and CDR2 sequences are MNHGY and SAAAGT.